This T cell receptor beta chain was sequenced for a study of shared clonotypes between healthy human individuals. General study points: Lower generation probabilities were found for non-shared clonotypes than for those shared by all four donors. Tissues were not sampled, only blood, and their repertoires likely differ.

Remarks on this clone: Its antigen is as yet unknown.

The germline V and J ends were trimmed by 7 bases and 1 base, with 13 bases remaining between them. The CDR3 covers 15 residues. Germline-derived CDR1 and CDR2 are LNHDA and SQIVND (reference sequence). Libraries were prepared by immunoSEQ multiplex PCR; TCRdb keeps only in-frame clonotypes and omits some of them. The sample gives 1,400,000 or so clones, 98% of which show up once; around 0.33% is in the top ten. Healthy HIV-negative adults with no recent acute infections or vaccinations were recruited as donors. The chain employs TRBV19 and TRBJ2-2; D remains unclear. Sequenced material: naive CD4+ T cells sorted from blood. Subset of the sample: CD45RA+ positively selected. The source is a man aged 25-40 years in good health. The CDR3 coding sequence is TGTGCCAGTACGCGAAGACACCTGAACACCGGGGAGCTGTTTTTT. This gives the protein CASTRRHLNTGELFF.